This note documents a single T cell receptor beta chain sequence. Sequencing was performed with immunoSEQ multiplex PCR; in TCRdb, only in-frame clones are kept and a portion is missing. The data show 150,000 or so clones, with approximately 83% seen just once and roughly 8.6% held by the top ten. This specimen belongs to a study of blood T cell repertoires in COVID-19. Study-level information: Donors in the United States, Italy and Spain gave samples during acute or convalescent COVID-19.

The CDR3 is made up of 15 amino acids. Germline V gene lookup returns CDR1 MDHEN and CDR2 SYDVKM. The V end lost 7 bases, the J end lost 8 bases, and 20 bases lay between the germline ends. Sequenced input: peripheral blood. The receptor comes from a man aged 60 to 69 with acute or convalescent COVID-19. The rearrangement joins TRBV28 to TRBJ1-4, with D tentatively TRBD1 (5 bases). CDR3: CASTSTRQGKEKLFF. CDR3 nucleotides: TGTGCCAGCACCTCTACCCGGCAGGGAAAAGAAAAACTGTTTTTT. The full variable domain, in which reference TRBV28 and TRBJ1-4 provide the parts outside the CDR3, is DVKVTQSSRYLVKRTGEKVFLECVQDMDHENMFWYRQDPGLGLRLIYFSYDVKMKEKGDIPEGYSVSREKKERFSLILESASTNQTSMYLCASTSTRQGKEKLFFGSGTQLSVL.